This T cell receptor beta chain is drawn from a study of blood T cell repertoires in COVID-19. Per the authors' pipeline: Amplification from reference gene primers served as the basis for estimated nucleated cell counts. Profiling relied on immunoSEQ multiplex PCR, and the TCRdb table lists in-frame clones only, not all of them. The V and J calls and clone size are taken from that table; D and trimming were inferred from the DNA. Counted here are 95,000 to 120,000 clones, just over 85% occurring once; the ten biggest clones make up under 2.5%. V lost 6 bases and J lost 3, with 14 bases in between. Germline V CDR1 and CDR2: KGHSH, LQKENI. The CDR3 has 14 residues.

V gene TRBV18 combines with J gene TRBJ1-2, with a tentative D call TRBD1 (5 bases). Material for sequencing was peripheral blood. This clonotype was obtained from a human donor in a cohort sampled during active COVID-19. The CDR3 nucleotides read TGTGCCAGCTCCCTCGACAGCATTTACTATGGCTACACCTTC. Its protein product is CASSLDSIYYGYTF.